One TCR beta chain is described in this entry. This specimen comes from a study of T cells in Graves' hyperthyroidism and ophthalmopathy. Background on the study: Peripheral blood was drawn at first diagnosis, prior to all treatment.

The CDR3 sequence is 18 residues long. Germline CDR1 and CDR2: LGHNA and YNFKEQ. The J segment lost 2 bases and the V segment lost 3 bases, leaving 10 bases of the junction unmatched. Under 3 months was the duration of disease in ophthalmopathy patients, who also had a Clinical Activity Score of at least 3 and a NOSPECS grade of at least 4. Researchers barred patients who had uncontrolled infection, other autoimmune disease, pregnancy or lactation. Researchers took RNA transcripts and amplified the TCR beta CDR3 regions from them. HTBI primers were the set used in a first-round RT-PCR of the TCR CDR3. TCRdb re-called the multiplex PCR reads with MiXCR, one entry per CDR3 protein. The sample comprises approximately 330,000 distinct CDR3 sequences, around 15% of which are singletons, and approximately 35% rests with the top ten.

This TCR came from a woman in her forties with Graves' ophthalmopathy. The chain couples TRBV4-2 to TRBJ2-3; 11 positions match TRBD2. Sequencing used blood. CDR3 protein: CASSQRVAGGSNTDTQYF. The CDR3 nucleotides are TGTGCCAGCAGCCAGCGAGTAGCGGGAGGGTCAAACACAGATACGCAGTATTTT.